The following is a TCR beta chain sequence with its context. Authors' data handling: Reference gene primers were amplified, and this amplification served to estimate nucleated cell counts. Clones were read by immunoSEQ multiplex PCR, and TCRdb kept only the in-frame ones, dropping some. V, J and clone size are taken as reported in that table, and D and trimming were inferred from the DNA itself. The sample yields around 270,000 clones, around nine tenths seen once. This record belongs to a study of blood T cell repertoires in COVID-19. Study overall: The samples span acute and convalescent COVID-19 from the United States, Italy and Spain. PBMCs, B-cell-depleted T cells, or T cells were the source of the cDNA or gDNA that made up the material.

This CDR3 has 12 amino acids. CDR1 and CDR2 from the germline V gene are SGHAT and FQNNGV. Trimming pared 3 bases from V and 0 bases from J, leaving 3 bases between. The chain employs TRBV11-2 and TRBJ2-7; no firm D call. The sequencing input was peripheral blood. The sequence was collected from a man between 35 and 55 years old who had recovered from COVID-19. This CDR3 is CASSFSSYEQYF. The DNA of the CDR3 is TGTGCCAGCAGCTTCTCCTCCTACGAGCAGTACTTC.